This T cell receptor (beta chain) stems from a study of blood T cell repertoires in COVID-19. Sequencing was performed with immunoSEQ multiplex PCR; in TCRdb, only in-frame clones are kept and a portion is missing. The profile shows around 63,000 clones, roughly 79% of them singletons. Germline-derived CDR1 and CDR2 are SQVTM and ANQGSEA. The CDR3 runs 17 residues. J was trimmed by 4 bases and V by 7 bases; bases with no gene match: 14. The TCR originated in a woman aged 80 or over with active or convalescent COVID-19. This chain uses TRBV29-1 with TRBJ2-6, with 9 bases lining up with TRBD1. Sequencing input: peripheral blood. The CDR3: CSDAGTGRSRGANVLTF. CDR3 DNA sequence: TGCAGCGACGCCGGGACAGGGCGCTCGAGGGGGGCCAACGTCCTGACTTTC.